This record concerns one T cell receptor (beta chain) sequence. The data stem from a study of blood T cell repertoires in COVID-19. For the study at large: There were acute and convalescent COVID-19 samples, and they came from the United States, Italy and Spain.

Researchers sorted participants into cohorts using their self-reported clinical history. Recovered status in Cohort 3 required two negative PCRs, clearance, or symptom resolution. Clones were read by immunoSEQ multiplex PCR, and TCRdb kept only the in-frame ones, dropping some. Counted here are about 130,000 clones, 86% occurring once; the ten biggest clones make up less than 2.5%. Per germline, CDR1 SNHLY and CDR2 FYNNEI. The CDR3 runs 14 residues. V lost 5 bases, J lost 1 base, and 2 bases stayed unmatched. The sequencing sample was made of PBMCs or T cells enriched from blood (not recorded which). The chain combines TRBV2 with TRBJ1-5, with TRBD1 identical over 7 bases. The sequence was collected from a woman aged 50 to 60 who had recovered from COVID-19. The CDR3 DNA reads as TGTGCCAGCAGTCCGACAGGGAGCAATCAGCCCCAGCATTTT. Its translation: CASSPTGSNQPQHF.